Below, 12 T cell receptor beta chains from the same sample are listed, as sequenced in a study of beta chain features in type 1 diabetes. Study-level results: A moderate, significant TCRB CDR3 shortening appeared in type 1 diabetes across four CD4+ subsets.

Antigens for these TCRs are unknown. Reverse transcribing all isolated RNA meant expressed TCRB transcripts were sequenced. Profiled with immunoSEQ multiplex PCR; TCRdb holds only in-frame clones, not every one. The data hold 150,000 to 200,000 clones, with 6.5% to 9.5% observed a single time. Specimen: central memory CD4+ T cells from blood. The receptors were sampled from a woman aged 40 to 50 with type 1 diabetes.

This clone was found many times. The chain links TRBV28 to TRBJ2-5, with a possible D match to TRBD2 (6 bases). Per the germline V gene, CDR1 is MDHEN and CDR2 is SYDVKM. CDR3 length: 15 residues. The V gene lost 3 bases and the J gene lost 3 bases, with 14 bases spanning the gap. The CDR3 sequence: CASSFPSPGEETQYF. As DNA, the CDR3 is TGTGCCAGCAGTTTTCCTAGTCCGGGGGAAGAGACCCAGTACTTC.

This clone was found a few times. The V gene is TRBV9, the J gene TRBJ2-5; tentatively, D is TRBD2 (7 bases). This CDR3 region has 16 residues. V was cut by 3 bases and J by 4 bases, with 19 bases left in between. Germline V gives CDR1 SGDLS, CDR2 YYNGEE. CDR3 residues: CASSARRGGGGETQYF. For the CDR3, the DNA is TGTGCCAGCAGCGCGAGGCGGGGAGGGGGGGGAGAGACCCAGTACTTC.

This clone was seen only a few times. The V gene is TRBV11-2, the J gene TRBJ2-7, with D maybe TRBD2 (6 bases). V was pared by 11 bases and J by 3 bases, with 17 bases between. The CDR3 loop spans 13 amino acids. Germline assignment: CDR1 SGHAT and CDR2 FQNNGV. CDR3 nucleotide sequence: TGTGCCTCTACCCCGGGAGAACACTACGAGCAGTACTTC. Its translation: CASTPGEHYEQYF.

This clone was counted only a few times. The chain is built from TRBV6-5 and TRBJ1-3; unclear D gene. This CDR3 is 15 amino acids long. Germline V gene lookup returns CDR1 MNHEY and CDR2 SVGAGI. Trimming took 7 bases from V and 0 from J, leaving 13 bases between them. The CDR3 DNA reads as TGTGCCAGCACCACGGGGTCATTCTCTGGAAACACCATATATTTT. Its protein is CASTTGSFSGNTIYF.

A few counts support this clone. The J gene is TRBJ2-7, the V gene TRBV18; TRBD2 aligns across 10 bases. Germline CDR1 KGHSH, CDR2 LQKENI. J gave up 1 base and V 1 base, and 7 bases lay outside the gene matches. The CDR3 spans 17 residues. The CDR3: CASSPRPGLAVSYEQYF. The CDR3 DNA reads as TGTGCCAGCTCACCACGGCCCGGACTAGCGGTATCCTACGAGCAGTACTTC.

This clone was found many times. J is TRBJ2-1 and V is TRBV5-4, with 10 bases aligning to TRBD2. The CDR3 contains 17 residues. J gave up 4 bases and V 0 bases, and 7 bases lay outside the gene matches. CDR1 is SGHNT and CDR2 is YYREEE in the germline V gene (reference sequence). CDR3 nucleotides: TGTGCCAGCAGCTTGGGCCCTAGCGGGGGTAGGTACAATGAGCAGTTCTTC. It is translated as CASSLGPSGGRYNEQFF.

This clone was seen more than once but under ten times. The V gene is TRBV5-1, the J gene TRBJ1-1, with 9 bases that match TRBD1. V shed 5 bases and J 1 base; nucleotides not matched to a gene: 3. Germline V lookup: CDR1 SGHRS, CDR2 YFSETQ. The CDR3 covers 14 residues. CDR3 nucleotide sequence: TGCGCCAGCAGGGGACAGGGAGGGAACACTGAAGCTTTCTTT. Its translation is CASRGQGGNTEAFF.

This clone was seen a handful of times. The rearrangement uses TRBV7-9 and TRBJ1-5; TRBD1 agrees at 7 bases. With 3 bases clipped from V and 5 bases from J, the junction kept 4 bases outside the gene matches. Germline CDR1 reads SEHNR; CDR2 reads FQNEAQ (reference sequence). The CDR3 is 14 residues long. This chain's CDR3 is CASSFTGDDQPQHF. The CDR3 region has the DNA TGTGCCAGCAGCTTCACAGGGGATGATCAGCCCCAGCATTTT.

The chain recombines TRBV5-1 with TRBJ2-7, with 10 positions matching TRBD2. Germline CDR1 SGHRS, CDR2 YFSETQ. V was clipped by 2 bases and J by 5 bases; unmatched bases: 10. The CDR3 totals 16 residues. The CDR3 sequence: CASSFAPGLALDEQYF. The CDR3 DNA sequence: TGCGCCAGCAGCTTCGCTCCGGGACTAGCGCTGGACGAGCAGTACTTC.

This clone was recorded a few times. The CDR3 sequence: CASGLSPIEGGYTF. The CDR3 DNA follows: TGTGCTAGTGGTTTGTCCCCAATTGAGGGAGGCTACACCTTC. The J gene is TRBJ1-2, the V gene TRBV12-5; D gene ambiguous. The V and J ends lost 2 bases and 8 bases respectively, with 15 bases between them. This CDR3 comprises 14 residues. Per the germline V gene, CDR1 is LGHNT and CDR2 is FRNRAP. The variable domain in full, with the rest retrieved from reference TRBV12-5 and TRBJ1-2, is DARVTQTPRHKVTEMGQEVTMRCQPILGHNTVFWYRQTMMQGLELLAYFRNRAPLDDSGMPKDRFSAEMPDATLATLKIQPSEPRDSAVYFCASGLSPIEGGYTFGSGTRLTVV.

The V gene is TRBV9, the J gene TRBJ1-5, with 10 bases that match TRBD1. The CDR3 is 15 amino acids. The ends lost 2 bases at V and 5 bases at J; junction bases unmatched: 4. Germline V CDR1 and CDR2: SGDLS, YYNGEE. CDR3 amino acids: CASSVSGTGDQPQHF. CDR3 nucleotide sequence: TGTGCCAGCAGCGTCTCCGGGACAGGGGATCAGCCCCAGCATTTT.

J is TRBJ2-5 and V is TRBV7-2; TRBD2 is a possible D gene (6 bases). V was trimmed by 2 bases and J by 5 bases, leaving 15 bases between them. The CDR3 has 15 amino acids. Germline V gives CDR1 SGHTA, CDR2 FQGNSA. CDR3 nucleotides: TGTGCCAGCAGCTTAAATCTCGGGGGAAAGGAGACCCAGTACTTC. Translating gives CASSLNLGGKETQYF.